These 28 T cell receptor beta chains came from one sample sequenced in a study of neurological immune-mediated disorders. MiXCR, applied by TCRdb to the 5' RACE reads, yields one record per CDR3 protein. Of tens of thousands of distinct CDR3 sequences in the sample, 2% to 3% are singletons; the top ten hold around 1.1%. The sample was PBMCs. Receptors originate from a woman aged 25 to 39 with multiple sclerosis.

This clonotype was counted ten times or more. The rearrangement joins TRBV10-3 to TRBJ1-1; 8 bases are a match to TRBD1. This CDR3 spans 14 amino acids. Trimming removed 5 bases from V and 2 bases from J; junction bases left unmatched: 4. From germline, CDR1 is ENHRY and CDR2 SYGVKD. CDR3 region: CAISSGQGNTEAFF. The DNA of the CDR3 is TGTGCCATCAGTAGCGGACAGGGAAACACTGAAGCTTTCTTT.

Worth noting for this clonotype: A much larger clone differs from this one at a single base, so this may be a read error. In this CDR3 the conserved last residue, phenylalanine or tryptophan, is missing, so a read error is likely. CDR3 amino acids: CASSPEGQGTSPLHI. CDR3 coding DNA: TGCGCCAGCTCGCCGGAGGGACAGGGGACTTCACCCCTCCACATT. The chain joins TRBV5-1 to TRBJ1-6; TRBD1 agrees at 10 bases. V shed 7 bases, J shed 9 bases, and the junction held 10 bases outside the gene matches. From germline, CDR1 is SGHRS and CDR2 YFSETQ. The CDR3 totals 15 residues.

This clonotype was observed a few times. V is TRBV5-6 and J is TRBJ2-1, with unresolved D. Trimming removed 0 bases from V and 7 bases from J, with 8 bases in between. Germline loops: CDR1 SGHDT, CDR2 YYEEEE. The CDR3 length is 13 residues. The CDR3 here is CASSLGLGNEQFF. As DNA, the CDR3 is TGTGCCAGCAGCTTGGGTCTCGGTAATGAGCAGTTCTTC. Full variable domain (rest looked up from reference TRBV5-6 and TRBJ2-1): DAGVTQSPTHLIKTRGQQVTLRCSPKSGHDTVSWYQQALGQGPQFIFQYYEEEERQRGNFPDRFSGHQFPNYSSELNVNALLLGDSALYLCASSLGLGNEQFFGPGTRLTVL.

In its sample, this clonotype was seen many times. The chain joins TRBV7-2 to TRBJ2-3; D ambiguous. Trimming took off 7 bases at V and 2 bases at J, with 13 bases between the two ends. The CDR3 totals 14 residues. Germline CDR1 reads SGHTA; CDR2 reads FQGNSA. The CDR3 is CASKRADLTDTQYF. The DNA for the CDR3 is TGTGCCAGCAAAAGGGCAGACCTCACAGATACGCAGTATTTT. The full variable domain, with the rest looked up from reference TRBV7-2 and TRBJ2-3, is GAGVSQSPSNKVTEKGKDVELRCDPISGHTALYWYRQSLGQGLEFLIYFQGNSAPDKSGLPSDRFSAERTGGSVSTLTIQRTQQEDSAVYLCASKRADLTDTQYFGPGTRLTVL.

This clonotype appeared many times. The CDR3 reads CSVLSGILSAEQYF. The CDR3 DNA follows: TGCAGCGTCCTAAGCGGGATCCTGTCCGCCGAGCAGTACTTC. This chain links TRBV29-1 with TRBJ2-7; TRBD2 matches 7 bases. Losses at the gene ends were 6 bases for V and 6 bases for J; bases not matched to a gene: 14. The CDR3 spans 14 residues. The V gene's germline CDR1 is SQVTM and CDR2 ANQGSEA.

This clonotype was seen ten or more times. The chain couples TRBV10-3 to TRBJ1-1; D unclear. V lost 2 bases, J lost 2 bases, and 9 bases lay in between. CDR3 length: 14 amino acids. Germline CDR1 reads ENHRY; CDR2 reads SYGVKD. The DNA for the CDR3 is TGTGCCATCAGTGAGGGCAGTCAAAACACTGAAGCTTTCTTT. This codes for CAISEGSQNTEAFF.

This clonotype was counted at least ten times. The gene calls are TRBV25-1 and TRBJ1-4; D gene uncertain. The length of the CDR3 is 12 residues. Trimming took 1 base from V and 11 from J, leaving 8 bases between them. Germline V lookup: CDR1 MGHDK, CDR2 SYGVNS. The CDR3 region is CASSEWGEKLFF. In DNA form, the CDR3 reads TGTGCCAGCAGTGAATGGGGAGAGAAACTGTTTTTT.

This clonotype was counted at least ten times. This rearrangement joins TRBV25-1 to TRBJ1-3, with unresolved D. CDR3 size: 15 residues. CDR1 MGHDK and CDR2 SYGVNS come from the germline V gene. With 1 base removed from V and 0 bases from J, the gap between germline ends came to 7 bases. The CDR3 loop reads CASSEWRSSGNTIYF. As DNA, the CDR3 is TGTGCCAGCAGTGAATGGAGGAGCTCTGGAAACACCATATATTTT.

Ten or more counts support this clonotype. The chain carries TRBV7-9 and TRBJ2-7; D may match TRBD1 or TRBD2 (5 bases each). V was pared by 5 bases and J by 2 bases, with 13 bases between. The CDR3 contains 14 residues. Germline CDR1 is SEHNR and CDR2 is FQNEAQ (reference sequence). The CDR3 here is CASSPGTLPYEQYF. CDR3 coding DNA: TGTGCCAGCAGCCCTGGGACCCTCCCCTACGAGCAGTACTTC.

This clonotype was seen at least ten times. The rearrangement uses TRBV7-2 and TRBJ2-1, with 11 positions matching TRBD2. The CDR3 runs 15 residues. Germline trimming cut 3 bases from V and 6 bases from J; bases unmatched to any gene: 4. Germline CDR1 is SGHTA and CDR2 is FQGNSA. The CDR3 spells CASSFSGRASNEQFF. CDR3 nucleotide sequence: TGTGCCAGCAGCTTTAGCGGGAGGGCCTCCAATGAGCAGTTCTTC.

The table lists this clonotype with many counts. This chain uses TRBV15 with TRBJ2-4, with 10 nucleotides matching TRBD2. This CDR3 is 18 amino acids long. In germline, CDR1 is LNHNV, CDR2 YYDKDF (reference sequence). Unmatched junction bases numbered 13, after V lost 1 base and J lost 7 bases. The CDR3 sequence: CATSRVGSGRAGSNIQYF. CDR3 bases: TGTGCCACCAGCAGAGTCGGAAGCGGGAGGGCCGGATCGAACATTCAGTACTTC. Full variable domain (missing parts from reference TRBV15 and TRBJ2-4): DAMVIQNPRYQVTQFGKPVTLSCSQTLNHNVMYWYQQKSSQAPKLLFHYYDKDFNNEADTPDNFQSRRPNTSFCFLDIRSPGLGDTAMYLCATSRVGSGRAGSNIQYFGAGTRLSVL.

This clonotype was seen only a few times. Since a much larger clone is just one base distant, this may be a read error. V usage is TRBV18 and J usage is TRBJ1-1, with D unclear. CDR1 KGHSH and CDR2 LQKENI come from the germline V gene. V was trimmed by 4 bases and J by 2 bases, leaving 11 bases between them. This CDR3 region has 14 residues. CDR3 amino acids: CASSQRTSNTEAFF. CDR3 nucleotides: TGTGCCAGCTCACAAAGGACTAGTAACACTGAAGCTTTCTTT.

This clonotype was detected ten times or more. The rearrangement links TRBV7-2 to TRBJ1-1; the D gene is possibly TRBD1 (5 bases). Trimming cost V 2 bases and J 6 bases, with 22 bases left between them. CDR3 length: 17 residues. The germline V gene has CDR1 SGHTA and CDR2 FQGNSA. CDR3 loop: CASSLSAPRGNGPEAFF. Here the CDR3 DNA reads TGTGCCAGCAGCTTATCGGCCCCCCGGGGGAATGGGCCTGAAGCTTTCTTT.

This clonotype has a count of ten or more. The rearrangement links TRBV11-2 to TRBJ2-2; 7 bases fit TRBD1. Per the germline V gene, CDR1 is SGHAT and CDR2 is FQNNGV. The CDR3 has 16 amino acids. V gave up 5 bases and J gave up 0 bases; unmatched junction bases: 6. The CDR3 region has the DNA TGTGCCAGCAGCCCCCCCGGGACAGCGAACACCGGGGAGCTGTTTTTT. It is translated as CASSPPGTANTGELFF.

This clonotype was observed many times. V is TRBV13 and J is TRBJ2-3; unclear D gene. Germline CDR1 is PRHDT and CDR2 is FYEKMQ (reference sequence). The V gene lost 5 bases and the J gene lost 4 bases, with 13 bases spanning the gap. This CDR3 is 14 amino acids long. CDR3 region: CASSAPLRSDTQYF. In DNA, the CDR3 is TGTGCCAGCAGCGCCCCGTTAAGGTCAGATACGCAGTATTTT.

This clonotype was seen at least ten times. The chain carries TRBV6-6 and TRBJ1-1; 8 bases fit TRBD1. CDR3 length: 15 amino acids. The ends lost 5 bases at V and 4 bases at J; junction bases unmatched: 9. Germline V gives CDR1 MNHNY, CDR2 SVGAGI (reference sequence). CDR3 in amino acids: CASSPQTGGSTEAFF. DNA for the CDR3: TGTGCCAGCAGTCCACAAACAGGGGGAAGCACTGAAGCTTTCTTT.

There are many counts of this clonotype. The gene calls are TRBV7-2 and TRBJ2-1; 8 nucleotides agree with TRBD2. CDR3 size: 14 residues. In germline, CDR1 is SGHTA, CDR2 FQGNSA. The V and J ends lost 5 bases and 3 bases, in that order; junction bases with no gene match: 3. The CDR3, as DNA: TGTGCCAGCAGCCCAGGGACTAGCTACAATGAGCAGTTCTTC. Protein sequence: CASSPGTSYNEQFF.

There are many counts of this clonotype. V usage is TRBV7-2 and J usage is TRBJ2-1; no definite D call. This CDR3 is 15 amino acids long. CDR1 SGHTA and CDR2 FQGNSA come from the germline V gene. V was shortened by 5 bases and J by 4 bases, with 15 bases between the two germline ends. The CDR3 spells CASSPPRPLYNEQFF. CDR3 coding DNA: TGTGCCAGCAGCCCACCGCGGCCGTTGTACAATGAGCAGTTCTTC. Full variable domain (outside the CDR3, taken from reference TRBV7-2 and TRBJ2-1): GAGVSQSPSNKVTEKGKDVELRCDPISGHTALYWYRQSLGQGLEFLIYFQGNSAPDKSGLPSDRFSAERTGGSVSTLTIQRTQQEDSAVYLCASSPPRPLYNEQFFGPGTRLTVL.

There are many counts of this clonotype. Written as DNA, the CDR3 is TGTGCCAGCAGTCCCGGGACAGGGGCTGTAACCGGGGAGCTGTTTTTT. Its protein is CASSPGTGAVTGELFF. The V and J genes are TRBV6-5 and TRBJ2-2; 10 bases match TRBD1. J was trimmed by 5 bases and V by 5 bases; bases with no gene match: 8. Germline V gene lookup returns CDR1 MNHEY and CDR2 SVGAGI. The CDR3 totals 16 residues.

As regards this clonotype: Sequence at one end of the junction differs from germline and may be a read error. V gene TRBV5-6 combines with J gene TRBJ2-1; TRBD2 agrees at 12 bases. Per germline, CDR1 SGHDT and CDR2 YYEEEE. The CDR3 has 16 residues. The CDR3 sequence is CTSSLSPSGGGNEQFF. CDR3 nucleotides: TGTACCAGCAGCTTGTCCCCTAGCGGGGGGGGGAATGAGCAGTTCTTC.

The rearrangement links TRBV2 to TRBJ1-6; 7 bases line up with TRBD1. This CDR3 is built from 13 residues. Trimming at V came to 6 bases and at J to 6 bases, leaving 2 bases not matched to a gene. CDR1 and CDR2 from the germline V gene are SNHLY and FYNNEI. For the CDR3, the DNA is TGTGCCAGCAGGCGGGACAGTAATTCACCCCTCCACTTT. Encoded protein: CASRRDSNSPLHF.

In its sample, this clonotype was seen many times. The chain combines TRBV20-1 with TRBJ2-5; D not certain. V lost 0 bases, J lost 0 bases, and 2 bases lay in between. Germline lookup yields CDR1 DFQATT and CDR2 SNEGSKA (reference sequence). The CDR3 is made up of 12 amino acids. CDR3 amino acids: CSARDDQETQYF. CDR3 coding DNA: TGCAGTGCTAGAGATGACCAAGAGACCCAGTACTTC.

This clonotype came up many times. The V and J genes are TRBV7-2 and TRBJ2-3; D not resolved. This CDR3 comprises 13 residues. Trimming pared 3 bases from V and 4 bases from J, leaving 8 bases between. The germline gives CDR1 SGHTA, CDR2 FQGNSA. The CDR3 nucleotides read TGTGCCAGCAGCTTTCTATCGGCAGATACGCAGTATTTT. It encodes CASSFLSADTQYF.

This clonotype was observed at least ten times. The CDR3 reads CASSFDSMAGETQYF. CDR3 nucleotides: TGTGCCAGCAGTTTCGACTCAATGGCGGGGGAGACCCAGTACTTC. This chain links TRBV12-3 or TRBV12-4 with TRBJ2-5, with a possible D match to TRBD2 (6 bases). Trimming pared 3 bases from V and 5 bases from J, leaving 16 bases between. The CDR3 loop spans 15 amino acids.

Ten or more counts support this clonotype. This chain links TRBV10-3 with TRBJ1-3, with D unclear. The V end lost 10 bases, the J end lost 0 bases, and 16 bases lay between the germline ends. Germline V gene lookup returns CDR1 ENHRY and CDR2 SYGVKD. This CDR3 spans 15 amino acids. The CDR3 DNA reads TGTGCCACCTCCTTTGTGGTCGGCTCTGGAAACACCATATATTTT. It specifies CATSFVVGSGNTIYF.

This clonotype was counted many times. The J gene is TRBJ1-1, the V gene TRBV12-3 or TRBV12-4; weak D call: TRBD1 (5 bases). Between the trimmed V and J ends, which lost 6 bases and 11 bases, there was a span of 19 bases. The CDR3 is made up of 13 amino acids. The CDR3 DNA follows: TGTGCCAGCAGCTTGGATTCTCAGGGAAGCGCTTTCTTT. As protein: CASSLDSQGSAFF.

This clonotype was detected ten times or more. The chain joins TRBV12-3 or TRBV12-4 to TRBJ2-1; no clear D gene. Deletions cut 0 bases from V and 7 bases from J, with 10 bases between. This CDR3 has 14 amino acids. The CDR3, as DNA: TGTGCCAGCAGTTTAGCGCTAGGATTAAATGAGCAGTTCTTC. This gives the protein CASSLALGLNEQFF.

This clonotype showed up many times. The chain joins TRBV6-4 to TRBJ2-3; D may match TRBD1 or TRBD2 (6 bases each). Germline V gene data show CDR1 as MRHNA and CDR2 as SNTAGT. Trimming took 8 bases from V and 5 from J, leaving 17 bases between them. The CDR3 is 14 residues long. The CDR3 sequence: CASGVRGQEDTQYF. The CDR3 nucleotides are TGTGCCAGCGGTGTTCGGGGGCAGGAAGATACGCAGTATTTT.